The 4 T cell receptor beta chains below were found in one sample sequenced in a study of CD8 T cells in Susac syndrome. Reverse transcription of roughly 0.5 to 1 ug RNA was carried out with random hexamers. TCRdb reprocessed the immunoSEQ multiplex PCR reads with MiXCR, giving one entry per CDR3 protein. The sample yields about 250,000 distinct CDR3 sequences, 80% to 95% seen once. Sequencing was carried out using CD4+ T cells from PBMCs. These receptors all come from a human donor with multiple sclerosis.

The chain is built from TRBV24-1 and TRBJ2-2; D gene unclear. V lost 2 bases, J lost 6 bases, and 18 bases lay in between. The CDR3 contains 17 residues. Germline assignment: CDR1 KGHDR and CDR2 SFDVKD. The CDR3 is CATSDSLGSVRAGELFF. CDR3 nucleotides: TGTGCCACCAGTGATTCCCTCGGCAGTGTGCGAGCCGGGGAGCTGTTTTTT.

This rearrangement joins TRBV30 to TRBJ1-3, with TRBD1 as a possible D gene (6 bases). The CDR3 has 15 residues. Germline-derived CDR1 and CDR2 are GTSNPN and SVGIG (reference sequence). V was clipped by 7 bases and J by 4 bases, with 20 bases between them. CDR3 sequence reads: CASTLGQPAGNTIYF. The CDR3 DNA is TGTGCCTCAACTTTGGGACAACCCGCAGGAAACACCATATATTTT.

V is TRBV6-1 and J is TRBJ2-4, with 8 positions matching TRBD1. Germline trimming cut 4 bases from V and 8 bases from J; bases unmatched to any gene: 16. Germline V gene sequence: CDR1 MNHNS, CDR2 SASEGT. This CDR3 contains 17 residues. The CDR3 is CASSGLVGTGGRDIQYF. The CDR3 region has the DNA TGTGCCAGCAGTGGATTAGTTGGGACAGGAGGAAGGGACATTCAGTACTTC.

V is TRBV23-1 and J is TRBJ1-2; no firm D call. TRBV23-1 is recorded as an ORF, its role being uncertain. With 7 bases removed from V and 6 bases from J, the gap between germline ends came to 15 bases. The CDR3 totals 13 residues. This CDR3 reads CASTQTQNNGYTF. CDR3 coding DNA: TGCGCCAGCACCCAGACACAAAACAATGGCTACACCTTC.